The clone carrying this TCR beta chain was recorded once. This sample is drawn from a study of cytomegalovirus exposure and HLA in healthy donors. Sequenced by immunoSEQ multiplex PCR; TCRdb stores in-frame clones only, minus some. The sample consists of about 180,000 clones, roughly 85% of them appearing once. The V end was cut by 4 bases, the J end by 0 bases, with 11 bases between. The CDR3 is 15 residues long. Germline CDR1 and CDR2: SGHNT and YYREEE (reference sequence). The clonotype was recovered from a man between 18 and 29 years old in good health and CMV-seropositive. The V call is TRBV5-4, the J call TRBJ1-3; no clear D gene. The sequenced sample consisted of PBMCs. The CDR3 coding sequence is TGTGCCAGCAGCGATCCCACTAGCTCTGGAAACACCATATATTTT. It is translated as CASSDPTSSGNTIYF.